The source of this T cell receptor (beta chain) is a study of monozygotic twins with inflammatory bowel disease. Regarding the study as a whole: Distinct T cell subtypes could not be told apart. IBD patients displayed reduced TCRbeta diversity (inverse Simpson) when set against healthy co-twins.

The CDR3 loop spans 13 amino acids. Germline assignment: CDR1 LGHDT and CDR2 YNNKEL (reference sequence). Comment on this clonotype: Antigen: not known.

A template switching step added UMIs, each with a 6-nucleotide sample barcode. Reanalyzing the 5' RACE reads, TCRdb keeps one entry per CDR3 protein, without DNA. Its table records about 300,000 distinct CDR3 sequences. Sample: blood. The chain has TRBV3-1 and TRBJ1-5; the D gene TCRdb calls, TRBD1, cannot be checked with no DNA. The receptor was derived from a human donor with ulcerative colitis or Crohn's disease, or a healthy co-twin of an affected twin (not recorded which). This chain's CDR3 is CASSQEGRGPQHF.